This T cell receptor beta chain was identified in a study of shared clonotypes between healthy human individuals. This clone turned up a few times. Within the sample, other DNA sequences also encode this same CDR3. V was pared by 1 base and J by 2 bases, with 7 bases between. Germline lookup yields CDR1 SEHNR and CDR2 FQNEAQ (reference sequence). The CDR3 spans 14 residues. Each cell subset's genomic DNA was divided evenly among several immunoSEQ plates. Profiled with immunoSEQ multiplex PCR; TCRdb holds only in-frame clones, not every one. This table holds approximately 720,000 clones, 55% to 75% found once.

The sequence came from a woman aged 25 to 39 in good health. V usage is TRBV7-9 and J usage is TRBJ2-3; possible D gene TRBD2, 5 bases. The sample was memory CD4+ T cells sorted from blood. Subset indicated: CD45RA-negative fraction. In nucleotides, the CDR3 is TGTGCCAGCAGCTTAGGAGGGTACACAGATACGCAGTATTTT. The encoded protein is CASSLGGYTDTQYF.